The 31 T cell receptor beta chains below all came from one sample that was sequenced in a study of blood T cell repertoires in COVID-19. Here immunoSEQ multiplex PCR was the method, and the copy in TCRdb shows in-frame clones only, minus some. This table holds 100,000 to 150,000 clones, approximately 90% found once. Sequences were obtained from peripheral blood. The origin of the receptors is a man in his fifties with active or convalescent COVID-19.

J is TRBJ2-1 and V is TRBV19, with 10 bases identical to TRBD1. Germline V CDR1 and CDR2: LNHDA, SQIVND (reference sequence). This CDR3 has 16 residues. V shed 6 bases and J 5 bases; nucleotides not matched to a gene: 10. The CDR3 loop reads CASSEVSGTGDNEQFF. CDR3 nucleotides: TGTGCCAGTAGCGAAGTGTCCGGGACAGGGGACAATGAGCAGTTCTTC.

CDR3 residues: CASSQGGLAVSDTQYF. DNA of the CDR3: TGTGCCAGCAGCCAAGGGGGTCTAGCAGTGTCAGATACGCAGTATTTT. The V gene is TRBV4-2, the J gene TRBJ2-3; possibly TRBD2 for D (5 bases). The germline gives CDR1 LGHNA, CDR2 YNFKEQ. V was cut by 1 base and J by 4 bases, with 15 bases left in between. This CDR3 is built from 16 residues.

CDR3 sequence reads: CASSIQVYRYEQYF. The DNA for the CDR3 is TGTGCCAGTAGTATTCAAGTTTATCGGTACGAGCAGTACTTC. This rearrangement joins TRBV19 to TRBJ2-7; no reliable D call. The CDR3 runs 14 residues. V dropped 3 bases and J dropped 4 bases, with 13 bases sitting between them. Germline CDR1 and CDR2: LNHDA and SQIVND (reference sequence).

The V gene is TRBV7-2, the J gene TRBJ2-1, with 8 bases identical to TRBD2. Germline V CDR1 and CDR2: SGHTA, FQGNSA. J was trimmed by 2 bases and V by 1 base; bases with no gene match: 4. The CDR3 loop spans 16 amino acids. The CDR3 sequence: CASSLDSGGTYNEQFF. The CDR3 bases are TGTGCCAGCAGCTTAGATTCGGGGGGGACCTACAATGAGCAGTTCTTC.

The chain is built from TRBV5-5 and TRBJ1-3; TRBD1 agrees at 7 bases. The V gene end was trimmed by 4 bases and the J gene end by 0 bases; junction bases not matched to a gene: 7. This CDR3 has 16 amino acids. In germline, CDR1 is SGHKS, CDR2 YYEKEE (reference sequence). This CDR3 reads CASSHTGDLSGNTIYF. For the CDR3, the DNA is TGTGCCAGCAGCCATACAGGGGACCTCTCTGGAAACACCATATATTTT. The entire variable domain, with the rest obtained from reference TRBV5-5 and TRBJ1-3, is as follows: DAGVTQSPTHLIKTRGQQVTLRCSPISGHKSVSWYQQVLGQGPQFIFQYYEKEERGRGNFPDRFSARQFPNYSSELNVNALLLGDSALYLCASSHTGDLSGNTIYFGEGSWLTVV.

The V and J genes are TRBV11-2 and TRBJ2-5, with 7 bases fitting TRBD1. Germline V lookup: CDR1 SGHAT, CDR2 FQNNGV. V dropped 5 bases and J dropped 2; count of bases not matched to a gene: 8. This CDR3 is built from 15 residues. The CDR3: CASSPNPGQQETQYF. CDR3 DNA sequence: TGTGCCAGCAGCCCTAACCCGGGACAGCAAGAGACCCAGTACTTC.

This clone was recorded a few times. The chain has TRBV18 and TRBJ1-1; D unclear. The CDR3 extends over 16 amino acids. CDR1 is KGHSH, CDR2 LQKENI, per germline. Trimming took off 3 bases at V and 3 bases at J, with 17 bases between the two ends. CDR3 DNA: TGTGCCAGCTCACCTGATATTGGGAGGGTGGACACTGAAGCTTTCTTT. This encodes CASSPDIGRVDTEAFF.

This clone occurred a few times. This chain links TRBV6-5 with TRBJ1-1; tentative D call: TRBD1 (6 bases). This CDR3 is built from 14 residues. Trimming cost V 6 bases and J 4 bases, with 15 bases left between them. Per germline, CDR1 MNHEY and CDR2 SVGAGI. CDR3 loop: CASRTRDTFTEAFF. The CDR3 DNA sequence: TGTGCCAGCAGAACCCGGGACACCTTCACTGAAGCTTTCTTT.

The V gene is TRBV6-5, the J gene TRBJ2-5, with D tentatively TRBD2 (6 bases). The V end lost 6 bases, the J end lost 6 bases, and 14 bases lay between the germline ends. CDR1 is MNHEY and CDR2 is SVGAGI in the germline V gene. The CDR3 sequence is 13 residues long. DNA of the CDR3: TGTGCCAGCAGGGAGGGCAGCTTGAAGACCCAGTACTTC. Encoded protein: CASREGSLKTQYF.

The rearrangement uses TRBV6-2 or TRBV6-3 and TRBJ1-1; 7 nucleotides line up with TRBD1. Trimming cost V 0 bases and J 10 bases; bases outside gene matches: 11. This CDR3 has 15 residues. Looked up from germline, CDR1 is MNHEY and CDR2 is SVGEGT. This CDR3 reads CASSYSTLLQGGAFF. CDR3 nucleotide sequence: TGTGCCAGCAGTTACTCAACCTTACTTCAGGGGGGAGCTTTCTTT.

This chain connects TRBV30 to TRBJ1-1, with D possibly TRBD1 on 6 matching bases. The V end lost 4 bases, the J end lost 6 bases, and 15 bases lay between the germline ends. The CDR3 loop spans 13 amino acids. Germline V gene data show CDR1 as GTSNPN and CDR2 as SVGIG (reference sequence). CDR3 in amino acids: CAWTRGGAAEAFF. The DNA for the CDR3 is TGTGCCTGGACCAGGGGCGGCGCGGCTGAAGCTTTCTTT.

Only one count was recorded for this clone. This chain joins TRBV12-3 or TRBV12-4 and TRBJ2-3; D is ambiguous. V was clipped by 4 bases and J by 9 bases, with 11 bases between them. The CDR3 extends over 12 amino acids. For the CDR3, the DNA is TGTGCCAGCAGTTCCCACTCAATGACGCAGTATTTT. Translating gives CASSSHSMTQYF.

J is TRBJ1-1 and V is TRBV5-1; 7 nucleotides agree with TRBD1. The ends lost 2 bases at V and 3 bases at J; junction bases unmatched: 7. Germline V gives CDR1 SGHRS, CDR2 YFSETQ. This CDR3 has 15 amino acids. CDR3 DNA: TGCGCCAGCAGCTTAAGGACAGGAAGAGACACTGAAGCTTTCTTT. Translation: CASSLRTGRDTEAFF. Filled out from reference TRBV5-1 and TRBJ1-1, the complete variable domain reads KAGVTQTPRYLIKTRGQQVTLSCSPISGHRSVSWYQQTPGQGLQFLFEYFSETQRNKGNFPGRFSGRQFSNSRSEMNVSTLELGDSALYLCASSLRTGRDTEAFFGQGTRLTVV.

The CDR3 loop reads CASSRTGGSYNEQFF. As DNA, the CDR3 is TGTGCCAGTAGTAGGACAGGGGGCTCCTACAATGAGCAGTTCTTC. The V gene is TRBV19, the J gene TRBJ2-1; 10 bases are a match to TRBD1. The length of the CDR3 is 15 residues. Germline assignment: CDR1 LNHDA and CDR2 SQIVND (reference sequence). V shed 4 bases and J 0 bases; nucleotides not matched to a gene: 0.

In nucleotides, the CDR3 is TGTGCCAGCAGCGTAGGGGCCAGGGCGAATTCACCCCTCCACTTT. Translating it yields CASSVGARANSPLHF. This chain connects TRBV9 to TRBJ1-6; tentative D call: TRBD1 (5 bases). Trimming left V 0 bases short and J 7 bases short, with 11 bases between. This CDR3 region has 15 residues. The germline V gene has CDR1 SGDLS and CDR2 YYNGEE.

The rearrangement uses TRBV5-1 and TRBJ1-1; 7 nucleotides align to TRBD1. The germline V gene has CDR1 SGHRS and CDR2 YFSETQ. V lost 1 base to trimming and J lost 3 bases; unmatched junction nucleotides: 3. This CDR3 contains 14 residues. DNA of the CDR3: TGCGCCAGCAGCTTGAAGGGGGCGGACACTGAAGCTTTCTTT. Residues: CASSLKGADTEAFF. Full variable domain (outside the CDR3, taken from reference TRBV5-1 and TRBJ1-1): KAGVTQTPRYLIKTRGQQVTLSCSPISGHRSVSWYQQTPGQGLQFLFEYFSETQRNKGNFPGRFSGRQFSNSRSEMNVSTLELGDSALYLCASSLKGADTEAFFGQGTRLTVV.

The CDR3 coding sequence is TGTGCCAGTTCGACTAGCGGGAGAGAGACCCAGTACTTC. Residues: CASSTSGRETQYF. This chain joins TRBV6-5 and TRBJ2-5; 12 nucleotides line up with TRBD2. J gave up 4 bases and V 9 bases, and 3 bases lay outside the gene matches. The CDR3 consists of 13 residues. Germline V gene data show CDR1 as MNHEY and CDR2 as SVGAGI.

This chain uses TRBV6-5 with TRBJ2-2; D is uncertain. There are 14 residues in the CDR3. V gave up 6 bases and J gave up 1 base, with 9 bases separating them. Germline CDR1 is MNHEY and CDR2 is SVGAGI. The CDR3 bases are TGTGCCAGCAGAACGGAGAGGAACACCGGGGAGCTGTTTTTT. Translated: CASRTERNTGELFF.

V gene TRBV4-1 combines with J gene TRBJ1-1, with TRBD1 matching 9 bases. The J segment lost 4 bases and the V segment lost 4 bases, leaving 10 bases of the junction unmatched. The CDR3 sequence is 16 residues long. From germline, CDR1 is MGHRA and CDR2 YSYEKL. This CDR3 reads CASSLTQGAFGTEAFF. As DNA, the CDR3 is TGCGCCAGCAGCCTGACACAGGGGGCTTTCGGCACTGAAGCTTTCTTT.

This rearrangement joins TRBV5-1 to TRBJ2-1, with TRBD2 as a possible D gene (7 bases). Trimming took 3 bases from V and 7 from J, leaving 14 bases between them. Germline V lookup: CDR1 SGHRS, CDR2 YFSETQ. The CDR3 extends over 14 amino acids. CDR3 sequence reads: CASSWAGASNEQFF. The CDR3 coding sequence is TGCGCCAGCAGCTGGGCGGGGGCCTCTAATGAGCAGTTCTTC.

The chain is built from TRBV15 and TRBJ1-2, with D possibly TRBD1 on 5 matching bases. Germline CDR1 reads LNHNV; CDR2 reads YYDKDF (reference sequence). This CDR3 comprises 14 residues. Trimming took 0 bases from V and 5 from J, leaving 10 bases between them. The CDR3 DNA follows: TGTGCCACCAGCAGAGAGGCCGGGGGATATGGCTACACCTTC. Translated: CATSREAGGYGYTF.

This clone was observed a few times. The chain is built from TRBV18 and TRBJ1-6; D ambiguous. CDR3 length equals 14 residues. V gave up 6 bases and J gave up 5 bases, with 11 bases separating them. Germline CDR1 is KGHSH and CDR2 is LQKENI. CDR3 bases: TGTGCCAGCTCGTACGGTGAGGATAATTCACCCCTCCACTTT. It yields the protein CASSYGEDNSPLHF. The full variable domain, in which reference TRBV18 and TRBJ1-6 provide the parts outside the CDR3, is NAGVMQNPRHLVRRRGQEARLRCSPMKGHSHVYWYRQLPEEGLKFMVYLQKENIIDESGMPKERFSAEFPKEGPSILRIQQVVRGDSAAYFCASSYGEDNSPLHFGNGTRLTVT.

The chain uses TRBV3-1 (or the pseudogene TRBV3-2) and TRBJ1-3; D unresolved. The germline V gene encodes CDR1 LGHDT and CDR2 YNNKEL (reference sequence). Trimming shortened V by 7 bases and J by 3 bases, and 10 bases separated the two germline ends. The CDR3 runs 13 residues. The CDR3 DNA sequence: TGTGCCAGCACCACAGAGGGTGGAAACACCATATATTTT. It translates to CASTTEGGNTIYF.

The chain recombines TRBV5-6 with TRBJ2-6, with TRBD2 identical over 7 bases. The length of the CDR3 is 18 residues. With 4 bases clipped from V and 3 bases from J, the junction kept 13 bases outside the gene matches. CDR1 and CDR2 from the germline V gene are SGHDT and YYEEEE. CDR3 sequence (DNA): TGTGCCAGCAGCCCGGAGGGGTGGGAGGGTTATGGGGCCAACGTCCTGACTTTC. Its translation: CASSPEGWEGYGANVLTF.

The chain links TRBV9 to TRBJ2-1, with D maybe TRBD2 (5 bases). V was trimmed by 0 bases and J by 0 bases, leaving 13 bases between them. Germline CDR1 SGDLS, CDR2 YYNGEE. The CDR3 loop spans 17 amino acids. The CDR3 bases are TGTGCCAGCAGCGTAGGCTGGGAGTGGACCTCCTACAATGAGCAGTTCTTC. Amino acid sequence: CASSVGWEWTSYNEQFF.

This clone was observed a few times. The chain has TRBV7-2 and TRBJ1-5; D remains unclear. CDR1 SGHTA and CDR2 FQGNSA come from the germline V gene. The CDR3 has 14 amino acids. Between the trimmed V and J ends, which lost 1 base and 6 bases, there was a span of 10 bases. The CDR3 reads CASSLGGGFQPQHF. DNA for the CDR3: TGTGCCAGCAGCTTAGGTGGAGGTTTTCAGCCCCAGCATTTT.

V usage is TRBV7-9 and J usage is TRBJ1-2, with a tentative D call TRBD1 (6 bases). V lost 5 bases and J lost 2, with 15 bases in between. The CDR3 covers 15 residues. The V gene's germline CDR1 is SEHNR and CDR2 FQNEAQ (reference sequence). The CDR3 nucleotides read TGTGCCAGCAGCAAAAACACCGGGACAAACTATGGCTACACCTTC. This encodes CASSKNTGTNYGYTF.

This clone was seen once. CDR3 DNA sequence: TGTGCCACCAGCAGAGATCGGCAGGGGATCGGGACCCAGTACTTC. This gives the protein CATSRDRQGIGTQYF. This chain links TRBV15 with TRBJ2-5, with D perhaps matching TRBD1 (6 bases). CDR3 length: 15 residues. V lost 0 bases, J lost 7 bases, and 15 bases lay in between. Germline CDR1 and CDR2: LNHNV and YYDKDF (reference sequence).

This chain links TRBV5-1 with TRBJ2-6, with D perhaps TRBD1 (5 bases). In germline, CDR1 is SGHRS, CDR2 YFSETQ. V lost 0 bases to trimming and J lost 0 bases, with 13 bases between them. This CDR3 contains 18 residues. The CDR3: CASSLVTAGSSGANVLTF. The CDR3 nucleotides read TGCGCCAGCAGCTTGGTGACAGCAGGAAGCTCTGGGGCCAACGTCCTGACTTTC.

The chain uses TRBV20-1 and TRBJ1-6, with D possibly matching TRBD1 (5 bases). V was pared by 3 bases and J by 10 bases, with 16 bases between. Looked up from germline, CDR1 is DFQATT and CDR2 is SNEGSKA (reference sequence). The CDR3 totals 14 residues. The DNA of the CDR3 is TGCAGTGCTAGTGAGTCAGGGCAAGGATCACCCCTCCACTTT. Protein: CSASESGQGSPLHF.

This clone showed up just once. DNA of the CDR3: TGTGCCAGCTCACCGGAGGGGAATCAGCCCCAGCATTTT. It is translated as CASSPEGNQPQHF. This sequence joins TRBV18 and TRBJ1-5; a possible D gene is TRBD1 (5 bases). Looked up from germline, CDR1 is KGHSH and CDR2 is LQKENI. This CDR3 has 13 amino acids. V was clipped by 3 bases and J by 4 bases, with 7 bases between them. Looking up the rest from reference TRBV18 and TRBJ1-5 gives the full variable domain: NAGVMQNPRHLVRRRGQEARLRCSPMKGHSHVYWYRQLPEEGLKFMVYLQKENIIDESGMPKERFSAEFPKEGPSILRIQQVVRGDSAAYFCASSPEGNQPQHFGDGTRLSIL.